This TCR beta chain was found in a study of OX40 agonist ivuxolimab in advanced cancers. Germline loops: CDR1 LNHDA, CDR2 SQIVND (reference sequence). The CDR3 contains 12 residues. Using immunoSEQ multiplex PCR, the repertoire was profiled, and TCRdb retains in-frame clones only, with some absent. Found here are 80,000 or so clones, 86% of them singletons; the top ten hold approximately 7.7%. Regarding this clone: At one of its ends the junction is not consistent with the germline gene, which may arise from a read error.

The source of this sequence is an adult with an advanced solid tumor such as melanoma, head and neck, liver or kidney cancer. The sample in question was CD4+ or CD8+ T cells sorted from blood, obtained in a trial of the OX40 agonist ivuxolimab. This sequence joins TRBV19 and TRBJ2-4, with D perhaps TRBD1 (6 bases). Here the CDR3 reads CASSMGQGSLIF. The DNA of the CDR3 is TGTGCCAGTAGTATGGGGCAGGGGTCGTTAATCTTC.